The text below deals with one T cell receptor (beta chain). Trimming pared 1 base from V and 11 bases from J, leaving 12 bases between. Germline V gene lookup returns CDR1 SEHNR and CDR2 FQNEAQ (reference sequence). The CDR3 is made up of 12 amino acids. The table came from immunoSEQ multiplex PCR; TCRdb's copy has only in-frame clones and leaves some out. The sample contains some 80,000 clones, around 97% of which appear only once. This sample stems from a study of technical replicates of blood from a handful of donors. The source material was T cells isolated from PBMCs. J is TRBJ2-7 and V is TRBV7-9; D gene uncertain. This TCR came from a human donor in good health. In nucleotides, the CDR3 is TGTGCCAGCAGCTTAGGCTCGGTCCCCAAGTACTTC. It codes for CASSLGSVPKYF.